These 12 T cell receptor beta chains originate from one sample sequenced in a study of T cells in Graves' hyperthyroidism and ophthalmopathy. Researchers took RNA transcripts and amplified the TCR beta CDR3 regions from them. HTBI primers drove first-round RT-PCR of the TCR CDR3. TCRdb recomputed calls from the multiplex PCR reads with MiXCR, one row per CDR3 protein. The table has about 610,000 distinct CDR3 sequences, roughly 50% seen once; the top ten hold around 7.7%. The sample comprised peripheral blood or thyroid tissue (not recorded which). The source of these receptors is a woman aged 18 to 35 with Graves' hyperthyroidism.

Regarding this clonotype: The CDR3 does not close with the conserved phenylalanine or tryptophan, likely indicating a read error. The DNA is left out, because the CDR3 cannot be placed on it with certainty; the CDR3 is given as TCRdb lists it. The chain has TRBV20-1 and TRBJ1-4; no DNA check was done on the table's D call, TRBD1. Per the germline V gene, CDR1 is DFQATT and CDR2 is SNEGSKA (reference sequence). Including both end residues, the CDR3 is 8 amino acids long. This CDR3 reads CSASTGTV.

The chain joins TRBV20-1 to TRBJ1-1; D is uncertain. The length of the CDR3 is 11 residues. Per the germline V gene, CDR1 is DFQATT and CDR2 is SNEGSKA (reference sequence). Trimming left V 0 bases short and J 11 bases short, with 10 bases between. In DNA, the CDR3 is TGCAGTGCTAGAGATAGTCACCGGGCTTTCTTT. Protein product: CSARDSHRAFF.

The rearrangement links TRBV12-5 to TRBJ2-3; possibly TRBD2 for D (6 bases). This CDR3 region has 15 residues. The V end lost 5 bases, the J end lost 0 bases, and 12 bases lay between the germline ends. Looked up from germline, CDR1 is LGHNT and CDR2 is FRNRAP. The CDR3 DNA sequence: TGTGCTAGTGGTGTGGATAGCGGTAGCACAGATACGCAGTATTTT. Its protein product is CASGVDSGSTDTQYF.

This sequence joins TRBV19 and TRBJ2-6; TRBD2 is a possible D gene (7 bases). V was clipped by 3 bases and J by 4 bases, with 22 bases between them. The CDR3 is made up of 19 amino acids. CDR1 is LNHDA and CDR2 is SQIVND in the germline V gene (reference sequence). In nucleotides, the CDR3 is TGTGCCAGTAGTATGGCTGGGTGGGGGAGGGGGTCCGGGGCCAACGTCCTGACTTTC. As protein: CASSMAGWGRGSGANVLTF.

On this clonotype itself: The junction does not match germline at one end; this may be a read error. The chain carries TRBV6-6 and TRBJ2-7, with D tentatively TRBD1 (6 bases). This CDR3 has 16 amino acids. CDR1 is MNHNY and CDR2 is SVGAGI in the germline V gene (reference sequence). For the CDR3, the DNA is TGCGCCAGCAGCCAAGATGTGGGGGCCGGCTCCTACGAGCAGTACTTC. It translates to CASSQDVGAGSYEQYF.

This clonotype was seen a few times. The rearrangement links TRBV20-1 to TRBJ1-3, with D possibly matching TRBD1 (6 bases). Trimming took off 4 bases at V and 0 bases at J, with 10 bases between the two ends. This CDR3 is built from 14 residues. Germline V gene lookup returns CDR1 DFQATT and CDR2 SNEGSKA (reference sequence). The DNA for the CDR3 is TGCAGTGCTAAAAAGGACAGCTCTGGAAACACCATATATTTT. The encoded protein is CSAKKDSSGNTIYF.

The chain combines TRBV20-1 with TRBJ1-5; no clear D. Germline lookup yields CDR1 DFQATT and CDR2 SNEGSKA (reference sequence). V gave up 3 bases and J gave up 0 bases, with 9 bases separating them. The CDR3 is 14 residues long. CDR3: CSASGTLSNQPQHF. DNA of the CDR3: TGCAGTGCTAGTGGTACACTTAGCAATCAGCCCCAGCATTTT.

This clonotype appeared many times. The chain's CDR3 is CSAQGPKTYEQYF. CDR3 coding DNA: TGCAGTGCCCAAGGACCCAAAACCTACGAGCAGTACTTC. This rearrangement joins TRBV20-1 to TRBJ2-7; no definite D call. Germline V gene lookup returns CDR1 DFQATT and CDR2 SNEGSKA (reference sequence). The CDR3 runs to 13 residues. Trimming pared 6 bases from V and 2 bases from J, leaving 14 bases between.

This clonotype came up many times. The chain has TRBV10-3 and TRBJ1-3; TRBD1 agrees at 8 bases. CDR1 and CDR2 from the germline V gene are ENHRY and SYGVKD. The CDR3 consists of 16 residues. Germline trimming cut 4 bases from V and 0 bases from J; bases unmatched to any gene: 5. The CDR3: CAISGPGQVSGNTIYF. CDR3 sequence (DNA): TGTGCCATCAGTGGACCGGGACAGGTCTCTGGAAACACCATATATTTT.

This clonotype showed up just a few times. The genes are TRBV25-1 and TRBJ2-2; D is unclear. Deletions cut 6 bases from V and 2 bases from J, with 19 bases between. The CDR3 is made up of 17 amino acids. Germline V lookup: CDR1 MGHDK, CDR2 SYGVNS. Here the CDR3 reads CASSTFGPEANTGELFF. As DNA, the CDR3 is TGTGCCAGCAGCACATTCGGCCCCGAGGCTAACACCGGGGAGCTGTTTTTT.

Ten or more counts support this clonotype. This chain links TRBV7-2 with TRBJ1-2; D gene unclear. Germline V gene data show CDR1 as SGHTA and CDR2 as FQGNSA. Trimming took 1 base from V and 3 from J, leaving 6 bases between them. The CDR3 loop spans 13 amino acids. In DNA form, the CDR3 reads TGTGCCAGCAGCTTAGTCACACACTATGGCTACACCTTC. Translation gives CASSLVTHYGYTF.

This clonotype has a count of ten or more. This chain uses TRBV20-1 with TRBJ1-2; maybe TRBD1 (5 bases). There are 13 residues in the CDR3. The germline V gene encodes CDR1 DFQATT and CDR2 SNEGSKA (reference sequence). Trimming took 2 bases from V and 8 from J, leaving 15 bases between them. This CDR3 is CSARSGTSRGYTF. CDR3 in DNA: TGCAGTGCTAGATCGGGGACTTCTCGGGGCTACACCTTC.